The rows below give T cell receptor beta chains drawn from one sample of a study of monozygotic twins with cystic fibrosis. Assay used: immunoSEQ multiplex PCR; TCRdb lists only in-frame clones, some missing. Here the sample spans 14,000 or so clones, approximately 92% being singletons. The specimen sequenced was blood. The receptors here all came from a girl aged 2 to 10 with cystic fibrosis. Both conserved end residues are part of each CDR3. The D gene is left open where the match is weak. Not all rows give a size; the values are once, few, many and, for expanded clones, a class.

J gene	D gene	V gene	clone size	CDR3 protein	CDR3 DNA
TRBJ2-3	TRBD2	TRBV6-5	-	CASSYRGLADTQYF	TGTGCCAGCAGTTACCGGGGACTAGCAGATACGCAGTATTTT
TRBJ2-3	TRBD2	TRBV27	-	CASIGPSGPGTDTQYF	TGTGCCAGCATAGGGCCTAGCGGGCCCGGCACAGATACGCAGTATTTT
TRBJ1-1	-	TRBV15	once	CATSRVRDTEAFF	TGTGCCACCAGCAGAGTTAGGGACACTGAAGCTTTCTTT
TRBJ2-2	-	TRBV28	-	CASSAHFTGELFF	TGTGCCAGCAGTGCTCACTTCACCGGGGAGCTGTTTTTT
TRBJ2-1	TRBD2	TRBV27	-	CASSRGLGRLHNEQFF	TGTGCCAGCAGTAGGGGACTAGGACGATTGCACAATGAGCAGTTCTTC
TRBJ1-1	-	TRBV6-1	-	CASSDYRMNTEAFF	TGTGCCAGCAGTGATTACAGAATGAACACTGAAGCTTTCTTT
TRBJ2-5	-	TRBV9	-	CASSQGGGTLGETQYF	TGTGCCAGCAGCCAGGGTGGGGGGACCCTCGGGGAGACCCAGTACTTC
TRBJ2-3	-	TRBV9	-	CASSVSVTRTDTQYF	TGTGCCAGCAGCGTAAGTGTAACACGCACAGATACGCAGTATTTT
TRBJ2-5	-	TRBV19	-	CASSRTPGWGSKTQYF	TGTGCCAGTAGTAGGACCCCGGGGTGGGGTTCGAAGACCCAGTACTTC
TRBJ1-5	-	TRBV6-5	few	CASSQGQMFQPQHF	TGTGCCAGCAGCCAAGGGCAGATGTTTCAGCCCCAGCATTTT
TRBJ1-5	-	TRBV23-1	-	CASSHPDRRCNQPQHF	TGCGCCAGCAGTCACCCAGACAGGCGCTGCAATCAGCCCCAGCATTTT
TRBJ2-2	-	TRBV7-3	-	CASSLVPGSTGELFF	TGTGCCAGCAGCTTAGTGCCAGGGAGCACCGGGGAGCTGTTTTTT
TRBJ2-7	-	TRBV28	once	CASQQSSYEQYF	TGTGCCAGCCAACAGAGCTCCTACGAGCAGTACTTC
TRBJ2-7	-	TRBV11-1	-	CASSLSTSGAYEQYF	TGTGCCAGCAGCTTATCGACGTCGGGAGCCTACGAGCAGTACTTC
TRBJ2-4	-	TRBV10-3	-	CAIRETELGVSNIQYF	TGTGCCATCAGGGAAACAGAGCTCGGTGTGTCAAACATTCAGTACTTC
TRBJ1-1	-	TRBV27	once	CASSFGQGPTEAFF	TGTGCCAGCAGTTTCGGTCAGGGTCCCACTGAAGCTTTCTTT
TRBJ2-7	-	TRBV19	-	CASSPDPSSVYEQYF	TGTGCCAGTAGTCCAGACCCAAGTTCAGTCTACGAGCAGTACTTC
TRBJ2-7	-	TRBV6-1	-	CASSEAGTLLISNEQYF	TGTGCCAGCAGTGAAGCTGGGACACTTCTGATCTCAAACGAGCAGTACTTC
TRBJ2-5	-	TRBV2	-	CASSEQQVQETQYF	TGTGCCAGCAGTGAACAACAAGTCCAAGAGACCCAGTACTTC
TRBJ2-1	-	TRBV7-8	once	CASSLARRGSSYNEQFF	TGTGCCAGCAGCTTAGCTAGACGGGGGAGCTCCTACAATGAGCAGTTCTTC
TRBJ1-5	-	TRBV7-9	-	CASSTGDRNQPQHF	TGTGCCAGCAGCACCGGAGACAGAAATCAGCCCCAGCATTTT
TRBJ2-1	TRBD2	TRBV10-1	-	CASSLGREGAYNEQFF	TGCGCCAGCAGTCTCGGGCGGGAGGGGGCCTACAATGAGCAGTTCTTC
TRBJ2-3	-	TRBV11-3	few	CASSLSDGTDTQYF	TGTGCCAGCAGCTTATCGGACGGAACAGATACGCAGTATTTT
TRBJ2-7	-	TRBV11-2	few	CASSLEGRREGNQHF	TGTGCCAGCAGCTTAGAGGGGCGGAGAGAGGGGAACCAGCACTTC
TRBJ2-7	-	TRBV7-2	-	CASSLAGDLRGEQYF	TGTGCCAGCAGCTTAGCTGGGGACCTGAGGGGCGAGCAGTACTTC
TRBJ2-7	-	TRBV6-1	once	CASRDTGTIIEQYF	TGTGCCAGCAGAGACACCGGGACCATAATTGAGCAGTACTTC
TRBJ1-1	-	TRBV5-6	-	CASSAPGRIGGRNTEAFF	TGTGCCAGCAGCGCACCCGGGAGAATCGGGGGCCGGAACACTGAAGCTTTCTTT
TRBJ1-2	-	TRBV7-9	few	CASSLGVNAADGYTF	TGTGCCAGCAGCTTAGGAGTTAACGCCGCGGATGGCTACACCTTC
TRBJ2-7	-	TRBV18	-	CASSGDSYEQYF	TGTGCCAGCTCAGGGGACTCCTACGAGCAGTACTTC
TRBJ1-1	-	TRBV5-1	-	CASSFTPPETSPNTEAFF	TGCGCCAGCAGCTTCACCCCCCCGGAGACGAGCCCGAACACTGAAGCTTTCTTT
TRBJ2-3	TRBD2	TRBV7-6	-	CASSPSFLAGGTDTQYF	TGTGCCAGCAGCCCATCTTTCCTAGCGGGAGGAACAGATACGCAGTATTTT
TRBJ2-7	-	TRBV6-5	-	CASIREGNSYEQYF	TGTGCCAGCATTAGAGAAGGGAACTCCTACGAGCAGTACTTC
TRBJ2-7	-	TRBV10-2	-	CASSEAGGAYEQYF	TGCGCCAGCAGTGAAGCAGGCGGTGCCTACGAGCAGTACTTC
TRBJ2-1	TRBD2	TRBV4-3	-	CASSQEGGRPINEQFF	TGCGCCAGCAGCCAAGAGGGCGGGAGGCCCATCAATGAGCAGTTCTTC
TRBJ1-1	-	TRBV2	few	CASSASGRDTEAFF	TGTGCCAGCAGTGCTTCGGGACGGGACACTGAAGCTTTCTTT
TRBJ1-2	-	TRBV28	-	CASSSYRDGYTF	TGTGCCAGCAGTTCCTACAGGGACGGCTACACCTTC
TRBJ2-7	TRBD2	TRBV27	once	CASSSHWKRGFYEQYF	TGTGCCAGCAGCTCCCACTGGAAGCGGGGGTTCTACGAGCAGTACTTC
TRBJ1-2	TRBD1	TRBV7-9	-	CASSTTGQGVSGYTF	TGTGCCAGCAGCACCACGGGACAGGGGGTATCGGGCTACACCTTC
TRBJ1-1	TRBD1	TRBV14	-	CASSLRGQGEAFF	TGTGCCAGCAGCTTAAGGGGGCAGGGTGAAGCTTTCTTT
TRBJ2-3	-	TRBV7-6	-	CASRLAPGSDTQYF	TGTGCCAGCAGATTAGCCCCTGGTTCGGATACGCAGTATTTT